Listed here are 9 T cell receptor beta chains from one sample, sequenced in a study of blood T cells in healthy people across ages. The second PCR ran roughly 6 to 11 cycles with a sample-barcoded 5' primer and J-beta primers. TCRdb recomputed calls from the 5' RACE reads with MiXCR, one row per CDR3 protein. The sample consists of more than 800,000 distinct CDR3 sequences, 45% of them appearing once. Sequencing was carried out using blood. The receptor set was obtained from a woman aged 55-70 years in good health.

In its sample, this clonotype was seen a few times. The chain joins TRBV18 to TRBJ2-6; D is uncertain. This CDR3 has 16 amino acids. V was cut by 8 bases and J by 3 bases, with 17 bases left in between. Germline CDR1 and CDR2: KGHSH and LQKENI. The CDR3 sequence is CASQPLKALGANVLTF. As DNA, the CDR3 is TGTGCCAGCCAACCCTTGAAAGCTCTTGGGGCCAACGTCCTGACTTTC.

This chain connects TRBV5-1 to TRBJ1-4; D remains ambiguous. The germline V gene encodes CDR1 SGHRS and CDR2 YFSETQ. The CDR3 runs 13 residues. The V and J ends lost 4 bases and 8 bases respectively, with 12 bases between them. The CDR3 protein is CASSLTGVEKLFF. CDR3 DNA: TGCGCCAGCAGCCTTACGGGCGTGGAAAAACTGTTTTTT.

The V gene is TRBV12-3 or TRBV12-4, the J gene TRBJ2-1; TRBD2 aligns across 12 bases. The V and J ends lost 5 bases and 8 bases, in that order; junction bases with no gene match: 10. This CDR3 region has 16 residues. This chain's CDR3 is CASSPSGLAGIYEQFF. CDR3 coding DNA: TGTGCCAGCAGTCCCTCCGGACTAGCGGGAATATATGAGCAGTTCTTC.

This clonotype was picked up many times. The V and J genes are TRBV15 and TRBJ2-5; perhaps TRBD2 as D (5 bases). Germline-derived CDR1 and CDR2 are LNHNV and YYDKDF (reference sequence). The CDR3 loop spans 15 amino acids. The V end lost 0 bases, the J end lost 5 bases, and 13 bases lay between the germline ends. The CDR3 region is CATSRERQRGETQYF. The CDR3 nucleotides read TGTGCCACCAGCAGAGAACGCCAACGAGGGGAGACCCAGTACTTC.

The chain uses TRBV25-1 and TRBJ2-7, with D possibly matching TRBD1 (6 bases). The CDR3 is made up of 15 amino acids. The V and J ends lost 2 bases and 3 bases respectively, with 14 bases between them. Germline V CDR1 and CDR2: MGHDK, SYGVNS. Here the CDR3 reads CASSEGQGKRYEQYF. DNA for the CDR3: TGTGCCAGCAGTGAAGGGCAGGGGAAACGCTACGAGCAGTACTTC.

The chain recombines TRBV7-8 with TRBJ2-5; 11 bases match TRBD2. Germline V gene lookup returns CDR1 SGHVS and CDR2 FQNEAQ. The V and J ends lost 1 base and 4 bases, in that order; junction bases with no gene match: 2. The CDR3 covers 15 residues. The CDR3 region is CASSLVAGGRETQYF. In DNA, the CDR3 is TGTGCCAGCAGCTTAGTAGCGGGAGGGCGAGAGACCCAGTACTTC.

The chain uses TRBV3-1 and TRBJ2-5, with TRBD2 matching 10 bases. J lost 4 bases, V lost 1 base, and 12 bases had no gene match. The CDR3 is made up of 18 amino acids. Germline lookup yields CDR1 LGHDT and CDR2 YNNKEL (reference sequence). CDR3 bases: TGTGCCAGCAGCCAAGCGCAGCAGACTTGGACTAGCGGAGAGACCCAGTACTTC. This translates into CASSQAQQTWTSGETQYF.

This sequence joins TRBV3-1 and TRBJ2-7, with 10 nucleotides matching TRBD2. The CDR3 is 19 amino acids. The trim removed 4 bases at V and 0 bases at J, leaving 15 bases unmatched. Germline CDR1 LGHDT, CDR2 YNNKEL (reference sequence). The CDR3 region is CASSPRLAGVTLSSYEQYF. In DNA, the CDR3 is TGTGCCAGCAGCCCCCGACTAGCGGGCGTAACCTTGAGCTCCTACGAGCAGTACTTC.

The V and J genes are TRBV20-1 and TRBJ2-7; D unclear. Trimming took 5 bases from V and 2 from J, leaving 10 bases between them. This CDR3 has 12 residues. In germline, CDR1 is DFQATT, CDR2 SNEGSKA (reference sequence). The CDR3 loop is CSAQLGAYEQYF. The CDR3 DNA sequence: TGCAGTGCTCAACTCGGAGCCTACGAGCAGTACTTC.